This record looks at one T cell receptor (beta chain) sequence and its context. Antigen: not known. This entry comes from a study of Graves' ophthalmopathy and Graves' hyperthyroidism. Findings of the study overall: Ophthalmopathy progression was predicted with 70.59% sensitivity and 72% to 80% specificity. Ophthalmopathy and stable hyperthyroidism were discriminated by a 13-signature model, with over 85% sensitivity and 65% to 83% specificity. Thyroid clonotypes that were expanded above 0.001 frequency mostly also appeared in blood.

Moderately to severely active ophthalmopathy under 3 months, CAS at least 3, NOSPECS at least 4. Trimming took 1 base from V and 6 from J, leaving 31 bases between them. CDR1 and CDR2 (germline): SGHAT, FQDESV (reference sequence). The CDR3 is 20 amino acids. RNA transcripts yielded amplified TCR beta CDR3 regions. An opening RT-PCR round employed HTBI primers and preceded a second-round multiplex PCR. MiXCR, run by TCRdb on the multiplex PCR reads, gives a single entry per CDR3 protein. The table lists roughly 700,000 distinct CDR3 sequences, around 40% of them singletons. This clonotype was sampled from an adult man with Graves' ophthalmopathy. This chain uses TRBV11-1 with TRBJ2-7; the D gene is possibly TRBD2 (6 bases). The sample consisted of peripheral blood. CDR3 sequence reads: CASSLVHGTPGIPRPCEQYF. The DNA for the CDR3 is TGTGCCAGCAGCTTAGTACACGGGACTCCGGGGATCCCGCGGCCCTGCGAGCAGTACTTC.